These 18 T cell receptor beta chains were sequenced from one sample in a study of radiotherapy plus CTLA-4 blockade in lung cancer. The method was immunoSEQ multiplex PCR; TCRdb's version includes in-frame clones alone and lacks a portion of them. This table has tens of thousands of clones, roughly 70% appearing once. The sample here was peripheral blood, taken from a patient treated with radiotherapy plus ipilimumab. These receptors came from a human donor with non-small cell lung cancer who had stable disease on radiotherapy plus ipilimumab.

V and J are TRBV29-1 and TRBJ2-2, with D possibly matching TRBD1 (6 bases). The CDR3 is 16 amino acids. Trimming removed 5 bases at V and 3 bases at J, with 19 bases between. Germline V gene sequence: CDR1 SQVTM, CDR2 ANQGSEA. CDR3 loop: CSVHRDHGEDTGELFF. The CDR3 coding sequence is TGCAGCGTTCACAGGGACCACGGAGAAGACACCGGGGAGCTGTTTTTT.

This clone was picked up one time. The V gene is TRBV5-8, the J gene TRBJ2-1, with D unresolved. V lost 0 bases, J lost 5 bases, and 15 bases lay in between. CDR3 size: 16 residues. Germline V lookup: CDR1 SGHTS, CDR2 YDEGEE. For the CDR3, the DNA is TGTGCCAGCAGCTTGGGTAGGATACTAAATAACAATGAGCAGTTCTTC. Amino acid sequence: CASSLGRILNNNEQFF.

This chain links TRBV19 with TRBJ2-1; no firm D call. CDR3 length equals 14 residues. The V gene lost 6 bases and the J gene lost 9 bases, with 18 bases spanning the gap. CDR1 is LNHDA, CDR2 SQIVND, per germline (reference sequence). This chain's CDR3 is CASSPRIGLGEQFF. As DNA, the CDR3 is TGTGCCAGTAGCCCCAGGATCGGGCTCGGTGAGCAGTTCTTC.

This clone has more than one count but fewer than ten. The chain couples TRBV6-5 to TRBJ1-5; D gene uncertain. V lost 0 bases, J lost 9 bases, and 12 bases lay in between. Germline lookup yields CDR1 MNHEY and CDR2 SVGAGI. The CDR3 length is 14 residues. This CDR3 reads CASSYSESIGPQHF. In nucleotides, the CDR3 is TGTGCCAGCAGTTACTCGGAGAGTATCGGGCCCCAGCATTTT.

The J gene is TRBJ1-2, the V gene TRBV4-3, with a tentative D call TRBD1 (6 bases). Deletions cut 1 base from V and 7 bases from J, with 13 bases between. The germline gives CDR1 LGHNA, CDR2 YSLEER. CDR3 size: 14 residues. The CDR3 loop is CASSQGQGSFGYTF. The CDR3 DNA is TGCGCCAGCAGCCAAGGTCAGGGGAGTTTTGGCTACACCTTC.

This rearrangement joins TRBV4-1 to TRBJ2-2; 9 positions agree with TRBD2. The ends lost 2 bases at V and 3 bases at J; junction bases unmatched: 7. The CDR3 is 17 amino acids. Germline CDR1 reads MGHRA; CDR2 reads YSYEKL. The CDR3 DNA sequence: TGCGCCAGCAGCCAAACTACTAGCGGGCTCTACACCGGGGAGCTGTTTTTT. It is translated as CASSQTTSGLYTGELFF.

The chain employs TRBV4-1 and TRBJ2-5, with 13 bases identical to TRBD2. This CDR3 is built from 20 residues. Germline CDR1 and CDR2: MGHRA and YSYEKL. Unmatched junction bases numbered 20, after V lost 3 bases and J lost 7 bases. The CDR3 DNA sequence: TGCGCCAGCAGCCACCTGGGACTAGCGGGGAAAAAGATCGCCTCCAGGACCCAGTACTTC. It translates to CASSHLGLAGKKIASRTQYF.

By its share, this clone is medium-sized. The gene calls are TRBV15 and TRBJ1-5; D gene uncertain. The CDR3 contains 14 residues. Germline-derived CDR1 and CDR2 are LNHNV and YYDKDF (reference sequence). V was trimmed by 0 bases and J by 7 bases, leaving 10 bases between them. CDR3 in amino acids: CATSRDQNAQPQHF. The CDR3 DNA reads TGTGCCACCAGCAGAGACCAGAACGCGCAGCCCCAGCATTTT.

This chain links TRBV5-5 with TRBJ1-2; D unresolved. The CDR3 loop spans 16 amino acids. The V end lost 7 bases, the J end lost 4 bases, and 23 bases lay between the germline ends. Germline CDR1 is SGHKS and CDR2 is YYEKEE (reference sequence). The CDR3 DNA is TGTGCCAGCCCTAACTGTATCTCGCGAAAGACCTATGGCTACACCTTC. Translating gives CASPNCISRKTYGYTF.

This clone was seen just once. The rearrangement uses TRBV30 and TRBJ2-7; a weak D match, TRBD2 (6 bases). CDR3 length equals 13 residues. In germline, CDR1 is GTSNPN, CDR2 SVGIG (reference sequence). The ends were cut back, 6 bases at V and 2 bases at J, with 14 bases in the middle. The CDR3 DNA reads as TGTGCCTGTTCGGCGGGACGTACCTACGAGCAGTACTTC. Its translation: CACSAGRTYEQYF. Drawing the rest from reference TRBV30 and TRBJ2-7, the complete variable domain is SQTIHQWPATLVQPVGSPLSLECTVEGTSNPNLYWYRQAAGRGLQLLFYSVGIGQISSEVPQNLSASRPQDRQFILSSKKLLLSDSGFYLCACSAGRTYEQYFGPGTRLTVT.

By sample share, this clone is medium-sized. The chain has TRBV28 and TRBJ1-2, with D unclear. The CDR3 spans 12 residues. V was pared by 3 bases and J by 8 bases, with 10 bases between. Germline V gives CDR1 MDHEN, CDR2 SYDVKM. CDR3 sequence: CASSLNLLGYTF. Here the CDR3 DNA reads TGTGCCAGCAGTTTGAACCTCCTGGGCTACACCTTC.

The rearrangement links TRBV7-9 to TRBJ2-1; D is possibly TRBD2 (5 bases). Germline V gene lookup returns CDR1 SEHNR and CDR2 FQNEAQ (reference sequence). The CDR3 has 13 amino acids. The germline V and J ends were trimmed by 3 bases and 5 bases, with 8 bases remaining between them. The CDR3 spells CASSLDSNNEQFF. The CDR3, as DNA: TGTGCCAGCAGCTTGGACTCAAACAATGAGCAGTTCTTC.

This chain links TRBV11-1 with TRBJ2-2; possible D gene TRBD1, 5 bases. Germline V lookup: CDR1 SGHAT, CDR2 FQDESV (reference sequence). The CDR3 is 15 residues long. Trimming took off 5 bases at V and 4 bases at J, with 14 bases between the two ends. The CDR3 coding sequence is TGTGCCAGCAGCCCCAGGGCGGTCGGCACCGGGGAGCTGTTTTTT. Protein product: CASSPRAVGTGELFF.

The chain links TRBV9 to TRBJ1-1, with D possibly being TRBD1 (6 bases). This CDR3 region has 15 residues. CDR1 and CDR2 (germline): SGDLS, YYNGEE. The ends were cut back, 1 base at V and 0 bases at J, with 10 bases in the middle. CDR3 sequence reads: CASSVLGDMNTEAFF. The CDR3 nucleotides are TGTGCCAGCAGCGTATTGGGGGACATGAACACTGAAGCTTTCTTT.

This clone was detected a few times. V usage is TRBV11-2 and J usage is TRBJ1-1, with 9 bases that match TRBD1. The V gene's germline CDR1 is SGHAT and CDR2 FQNNGV. The trim removed 5 bases at V and 7 bases at J, leaving 5 bases unmatched. CDR3 length: 13 residues. The CDR3 reads CASSVDRGNEAFF. The CDR3 DNA follows: TGTGCCAGCAGCGTCGACAGGGGGAATGAAGCTTTCTTT.

J is TRBJ1-4 and V is TRBV4-1; D is unclear. Germline V gene lookup returns CDR1 MGHRA and CDR2 YSYEKL. The CDR3 extends over 14 amino acids. Trimming took 5 bases from V and 4 from J, leaving 11 bases between them. CDR3: CASSSGQINEKLFF. CDR3 sequence (DNA): TGCGCCAGCAGCAGCGGGCAGATTAATGAAAAACTGTTTTTT.

The chain is built from TRBV5-1 and TRBJ2-7; 11 nucleotides align to TRBD2. CDR1 and CDR2 (germline): SGHRS, YFSETQ. The CDR3 spans 15 residues. J was trimmed by 3 bases and V by 4 bases; bases with no gene match: 6. Here the CDR3 reads CASSVRLAGNYEQYF. The DNA for the CDR3 is TGCGCCAGCAGCGTCCGACTAGCGGGAAACTACGAGCAGTACTTC.

The chain employs TRBV11-3 and TRBJ1-1, with a weak D call TRBD1 (6 bases). Looked up from germline, CDR1 is SGHNT and CDR2 is YENEEA. This CDR3 has 16 residues. Trimming shortened V by 7 bases and J by 5 bases, and 23 bases separated the two germline ends. The CDR3 spells CASTKRGTGAVTEAFF. In DNA form, the CDR3 reads TGTGCCAGCACCAAGAGAGGCACGGGGGCGGTTACTGAAGCTTTCTTT.